These 20 T cell receptor beta chains came from one sample sequenced in a study of beta chain features in type 1 diabetes. Whole-study results and caveats: Patients with Type 1 diabetes showed moderately but significantly shorter TCRB CDR3s in all four CD4+ subsets.

No antigen has been identified for these receptors. cDNA synthesis used the whole RNA isolate, giving expressed TCRB sequences. TCRdb's copy holds only in-frame clones and misses some; the assay was immunoSEQ multiplex PCR. The table lists 150,000 to 200,000 clones, approximately 9.1% of them singletons. The specimen was central memory CD4+ T cells from blood. The receptors were sampled from a woman under 40 with type 1 diabetes.

This clone was counted ten times or more. The chain is built from TRBV4-1 and TRBJ2-1, with 10 bases that match TRBD2. V dropped 3 bases and J dropped 5; count of bases not matched to a gene: 1. Germline CDR1 reads MGHRA; CDR2 reads YSYEKL. There are 14 residues in the CDR3. The CDR3 loop is CASSQGLANNEQFF. CDR3 sequence (DNA): TGCGCCAGCAGCCAGGGACTAGCGAACAATGAGCAGTTCTTC.

The gene calls are TRBV5-1 and TRBJ1-5; D gene ambiguous. Germline loops: CDR1 SGHRS, CDR2 YFSETQ. The V end was cut by 4 bases, the J end by 2 bases, with 13 bases between. The CDR3 is 15 residues long. CDR3 in amino acids: CASSTGFGGNQPQHF. The CDR3 region has the DNA TGCGCCAGCAGCACGGGATTCGGGGGCAATCAGCCCCAGCATTTT.

This clone was seen only a few times. The chain uses TRBV5-6 and TRBJ2-1, with D perhaps TRBD1 (5 bases). V lost 4 bases, J lost 0 bases, and 14 bases lay in between. This CDR3 comprises 16 residues. The germline V gene encodes CDR1 SGHDT and CDR2 YYEEEE. CDR3 in amino acids: CASSLGWGSSYNEQFF. CDR3 DNA sequence: TGTGCCAGCAGCCTCGGATGGGGCAGCTCCTACAATGAGCAGTTCTTC.

This clone was seen a few times. The rearrangement links TRBV27 to TRBJ1-5; 7 bases map to TRBD1. This CDR3 is 14 amino acids long. V lost 4 bases and J lost 5; bases outside the gene matches: 5. From germline, CDR1 is MNHEY and CDR2 SMNVEV (reference sequence). CDR3 protein: CASSSDRADQPQHF. Written as DNA, the CDR3 is TGTGCCAGCAGTTCAGACAGGGCGGATCAGCCCCAGCATTTT.

This chain uses TRBV19 with TRBJ1-5; the D gene is possibly TRBD1 (5 bases). The length of the CDR3 is 15 residues. The germline V gene encodes CDR1 LNHDA and CDR2 SQIVND (reference sequence). V lost 1 base to trimming and J lost 0 bases, with 7 bases between them. The CDR3: CASSIGTTSNQPQHF. CDR3 bases: TGTGCCAGTAGTATAGGGACAACTAGCAATCAGCCCCAGCATTTT.

The rearrangement links TRBV11-2 to TRBJ2-6; D is possibly TRBD1 (6 bases). This CDR3 has 16 amino acids. Trimming took off 1 base at V and 2 bases at J, with 9 bases between the two ends. Per the germline V gene, CDR1 is SGHAT and CDR2 is FQNNGV. This CDR3 is CASSLGTGTGANVLTF. The CDR3 DNA sequence: TGTGCCAGCAGCTTAGGAACAGGGACTGGGGCCAACGTCCTGACTTTC.

The V call is TRBV4-2, the J call TRBJ1-4; a possible D gene is TRBD1 (5 bases). This CDR3 spans 14 amino acids. Germline-derived CDR1 and CDR2 are LGHNA and YNFKEQ. Trimming took off 1 base at V and 8 bases at J, with 11 bases between the two ends. CDR3 DNA: TGTGCCAGCAGCCAAGCGGGAGGGACCGAAAAACTGTTTTTT. Translating gives CASSQAGGTEKLFF.

The sample holds a few counts of this clone. The chain is built from TRBV29-1 and TRBJ2-3; maybe TRBD1 (6 bases). The CDR3 contains 13 residues. Germline-derived CDR1 and CDR2 are SQVTM and ANQGSEA. Trimming left V 7 bases short and J 2 bases short, with 13 bases between. The CDR3 DNA reads TGCAGCGCAATACAGGGAGCCACAGATACGCAGTATTTT. This sequence encodes CSAIQGATDTQYF.

The chain has TRBV28 and TRBJ2-7; a weak D match, TRBD1 (6 bases). The CDR3 is made up of 15 amino acids. Trimming took 1 base from V and 3 from J, leaving 13 bases between them. CDR1 and CDR2 from the germline V gene are MDHEN and SYDVKM. CDR3: CASSLSGVMGYEQYF. The CDR3 region has the DNA TGTGCCAGCAGTTTATCAGGGGTCATGGGCTACGAGCAGTACTTC.

The chain links TRBV14 to TRBJ2-1; tentatively, D is TRBD1 (5 bases). Between the trimmed V and J ends, which lost 0 bases and 11 bases, there was a span of 11 bases. The germline V gene encodes CDR1 SGHDN and CDR2 FVKESK. This CDR3 is built from 13 residues. As DNA, the CDR3 is TGTGCCAGCAGCCAAGAAGCCAGGGCCAAGCAGTTCTTC. Its protein product is CASSQEARAKQFF.

This clone turned up a few times. This rearrangement joins TRBV28 to TRBJ1-1; 7 bases line up with TRBD1. CDR1 is MDHEN and CDR2 is SYDVKM in the germline V gene. This CDR3 is 14 amino acids long. J was trimmed by 5 bases and V by 6 bases; bases with no gene match: 9. CDR3 loop: CASRQTGERTEAFF. The CDR3 DNA reads as TGTGCCAGCAGACAAACAGGGGAGAGGACTGAAGCTTTCTTT.

This clone was found a few times. The V call is TRBV29-1, the J call TRBJ2-1, with D perhaps TRBD2 (6 bases). CDR1 is SQVTM and CDR2 is ANQGSEA in the germline V gene. The CDR3 length is 14 residues. V lost 6 bases, J lost 8 bases, and 20 bases lay in between. The CDR3 nucleotides read TGCAGCGTCCGCGCCCACCTCGGGGGAGATGAGCAGTTCTTC. Translated: CSVRAHLGGDEQFF.

The rearrangement uses TRBV7-3 and TRBJ2-1, with D uncertain. Per germline, CDR1 SGHTA and CDR2 FQGTGA. V was shortened by 2 bases and J by 12 bases, with 14 bases between the two germline ends. The CDR3 is made up of 13 amino acids. The CDR3 loop is CASSLDGLAAQFF. The CDR3 DNA reads TGTGCCAGCAGCTTAGATGGGCTGGCAGCGCAGTTCTTC.

The chain recombines TRBV7-2 with TRBJ1-2; 9 bases align to TRBD1. The V and J ends lost 5 bases and 0 bases, in that order; junction bases with no gene match: 4. Germline-derived CDR1 and CDR2 are SGHTA and FQGNSA. This CDR3 comprises 15 residues. The CDR3, as DNA: TGTGCCAGCAGCACGTGGACAGGGGCTAACTATGGCTACACCTTC. Protein sequence: CASSTWTGANYGYTF.

This clone occurred a few times. V and J are TRBV30 and TRBJ2-5; the D is unclear. The CDR3 covers 12 residues. V was pared by 5 bases and J by 5 bases, with 12 bases between. Per the germline V gene, CDR1 is GTSNPN and CDR2 is SVGIG (reference sequence). The CDR3 is CAWEVGEETQYF. In DNA, the CDR3 is TGTGCCTGGGAAGTCGGTGAGGAGACCCAGTACTTC.

Many counts were recorded for this clone. The CDR3 DNA is TGCAGCGTTCGCAGGACAGGGAGCTACGAGCAGTACTTC. It specifies CSVRRTGSYEQYF. The rearrangement joins TRBV29-1 to TRBJ2-7, with TRBD1 identical over 8 bases. This CDR3 has 13 amino acids. The junction had 6 bases not matched to a gene; V was cut back by 5 bases and J by 3 bases. In germline, CDR1 is SQVTM, CDR2 ANQGSEA.

This clone has just a few counts. The J gene is TRBJ2-1, the V gene TRBV6-5, with TRBD2 matching 8 bases. The CDR3 spans 16 residues. The V and J ends lost 4 bases and 5 bases, in that order; junction bases with no gene match: 10. From germline, CDR1 is MNHEY and CDR2 SVGAGI. The CDR3 DNA is TGTGCCAGCAGTTCTTCCTGGACTAGCTCGAACAATGAGCAGTTCTTC. Translating gives CASSSSWTSSNNEQFF.

As regards this clone: This CDR3 is also generated by other DNA sequences in the sample. This sequence joins TRBV5-1 and TRBJ2-7; 7 positions agree with TRBD1. The germline V gene has CDR1 SGHRS and CDR2 YFSETQ. V lost 1 base, J lost 2 bases, and 3 bases stayed unmatched. The CDR3 loop spans 14 amino acids. The CDR3 region is CASSLRTGPYEQYF. CDR3 nucleotide sequence: TGCGCCAGCAGCTTGAGGACAGGACCCTACGAGCAGTACTTC.

This clone has only a few counts. The chain carries TRBV7-9 and TRBJ1-1; 9 bases fit TRBD1. The CDR3 loop spans 14 amino acids. Germline loops: CDR1 SEHNR, CDR2 FQNEAQ (reference sequence). J gave up 8 bases and V 5 bases, and 9 bases lay outside the gene matches. The CDR3 nucleotides are TGTGCCAGCAGCCTCCTTGAGGGACAGGGAGAAGCTTTCTTT. This sequence encodes CASSLLEGQGEAFF.

The chain links TRBV28 to TRBJ2-1, with 16 bases lining up with TRBD2. V lost 6 bases, J lost 9 bases, and 17 bases stayed unmatched. This CDR3 is built from 19 residues. Germline CDR1 is MDHEN and CDR2 is SYDVKM. CDR3 sequence: CASSQWGLRGTSGRVEQFF. DNA of the CDR3: TGTGCCAGCAGCCAGTGGGGTCTTCGCGGGACTAGCGGGAGGGTTGAGCAGTTCTTC.